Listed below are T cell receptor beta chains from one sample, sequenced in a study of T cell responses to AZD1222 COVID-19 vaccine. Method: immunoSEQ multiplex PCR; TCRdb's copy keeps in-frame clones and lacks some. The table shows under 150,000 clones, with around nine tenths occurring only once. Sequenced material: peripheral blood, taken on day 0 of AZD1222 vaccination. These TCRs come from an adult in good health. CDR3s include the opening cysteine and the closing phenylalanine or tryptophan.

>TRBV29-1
CSVGPGTGDGYTF
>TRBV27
CASSFLAGLHAYEQYF
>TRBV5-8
CASSVGGRTSGTDTQYF
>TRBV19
CASSIAPGDTQYF
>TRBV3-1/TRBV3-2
CASSQEAGTNEQFF
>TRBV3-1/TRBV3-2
CASSQVGAGNTIYF
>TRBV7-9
CASSRQGSAGELFF
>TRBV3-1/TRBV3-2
CASSHPGQGNTEAFF
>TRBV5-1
CASRIPMTDTQYF
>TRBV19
CASTRRGGMYGYTF
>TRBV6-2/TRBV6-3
CASSFWRGSTDTQYF
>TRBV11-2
CASSLAQNAYEQYF
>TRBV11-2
CASSRGGTNYGYTF
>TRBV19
CASSIMEGTDTQYF
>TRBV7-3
CASSFVSGANVLTF
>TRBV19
CASNPKEGLQPQHF
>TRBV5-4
CASSLPPRTGGIGNIQYF
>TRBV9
CASSERDRRGVGAFF
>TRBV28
CASNPDRGNQPQHF
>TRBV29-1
CSASHQGPYEQYF
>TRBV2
CASSGGDHEQYF
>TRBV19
CASQGGLLSSGNTIYF
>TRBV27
CASRGLATGVRDEQYF
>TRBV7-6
CASSSGPGVHTDTQYF
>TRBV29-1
CSVVQGYGYTF
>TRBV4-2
CASSQVTRGPYNEQFF
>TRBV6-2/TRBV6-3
CASSKGGVGNQPQHF
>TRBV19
CDRPGGGLYEQYF
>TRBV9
CASSAGQGAEAFF
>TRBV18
CASSPEFLVGYTF
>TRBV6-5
CASSYTGRGTEAFF
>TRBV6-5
CASRTHGEINNEQFF
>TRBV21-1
CASSYTGTEKAFF
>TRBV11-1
CASSLDHDTQYF
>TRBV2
CASTSDTGELFF